This TCR beta chain was obtained from a study of Graves' ophthalmopathy and Graves' hyperthyroidism. Amplifying from RNA transcripts, the study obtained TCR beta CDR3 regions. RT-PCR in the first round used HTBI primers; a second-round multiplex PCR followed. TCRdb re-called the multiplex PCR reads through MiXCR, storing one row per CDR3 protein. The sample yields more than 300,000 distinct CDR3 sequences, approximately 18% seen once. Regarding the study as a whole: A 13-signature model separated ophthalmopathy from stable hyperthyroidism, about 90% sensitivity, approximately 84% specificity.

No donor had other autoimmune disease, uncontrolled infection, pregnancy or lactation. Symptoms, serum thyroxine and TRAb, thyroid ultrasound, and orbital computed tomography formed the diagnostic basis. As to this clonotype: No antigen is known for it.

V shed 5 bases and J 5 bases; nucleotides not matched to a gene: 2. Germline CDR1 reads MNHEY; CDR2 reads SVGEGT. The CDR3 loop spans 12 amino acids. V is TRBV6-2 or TRBV6-3 and J is TRBJ2-5; 7 nucleotides line up with TRBD2. The TCR comes from an adult woman with stable Graves' hyperthyroidism. The sequenced sample consisted of peripheral blood. CDR3 sequence (DNA): TGTGCCAGCAGTCCGACTAGCGAGACCCAGTACTTC. Translated, it gives CASSPTSETQYF.